The source of this T cell receptor beta chain is a study of T cells in Graves' hyperthyroidism and ophthalmopathy. Template material for amplifying TCR beta CDR3 regions consisted of RNA transcripts. In the first-round RT-PCR of the TCR CDR3, the HTBI primer set was used. One entry per CDR3 protein results from TCRdb running MiXCR on the multiplex PCR reads. The sample lists over 700,000 distinct CDR3 sequences, 18% seen once, with approximately 15% in the top ten. Not enrolled were patients with uncontrolled infection, other autoimmune disease, pregnancy or lactation. Regarding the study as a whole: A 13 V-J model separated ophthalmopathy from stable hyperthyroidism. Appearing also in blood were most of the thyroid clonotypes expanded above 0.001.

In the case of this clonotype: Its antigen is currently unknown.

V gave up 4 bases and J gave up 7 bases, with 11 bases separating them. Per the germline V gene, CDR1 is MGHRA and CDR2 is YSYEKL. The CDR3 runs to 13 residues. This TCR was recovered from a woman in her fifties or sixties with Graves' hyperthyroidism that later progressed to Graves' ophthalmopathy. The rearrangement links TRBV4-1 to TRBJ2-1; the D is unclear. The specimen sequenced was blood. The CDR3 loop reads CASSPPFLNEQFF. CDR3 nucleotide sequence: TGCGCCAGCAGCCCGCCTTTCTTAAATGAGCAGTTCTTC.